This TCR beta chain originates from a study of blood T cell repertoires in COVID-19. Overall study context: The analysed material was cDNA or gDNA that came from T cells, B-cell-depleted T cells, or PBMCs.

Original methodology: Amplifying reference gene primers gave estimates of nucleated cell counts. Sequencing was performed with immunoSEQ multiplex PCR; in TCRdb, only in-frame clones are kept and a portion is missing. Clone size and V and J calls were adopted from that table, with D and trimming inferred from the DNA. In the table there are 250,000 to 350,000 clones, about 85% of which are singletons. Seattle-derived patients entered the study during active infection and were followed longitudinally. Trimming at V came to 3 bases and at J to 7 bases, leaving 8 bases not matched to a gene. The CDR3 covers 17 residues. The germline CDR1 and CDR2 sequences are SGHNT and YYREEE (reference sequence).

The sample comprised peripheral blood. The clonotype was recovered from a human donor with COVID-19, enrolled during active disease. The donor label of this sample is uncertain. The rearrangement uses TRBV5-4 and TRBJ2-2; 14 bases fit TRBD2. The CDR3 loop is CASSSGTSGRRGGELFF. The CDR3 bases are TGTGCCAGCAGCTCTGGGACTAGCGGGAGAAGGGGCGGGGAGCTGTTTTTT.